The rows below give T cell receptor beta chains drawn from one sample of a study of blood T cell repertoires in COVID-19. Profiled with immunoSEQ multiplex PCR; TCRdb holds only in-frame clones, not every one. The table lists 90,000 to 120,000 clones, more than 80% of them singletons. The sequencing input was peripheral blood. These receptors came from a man aged 55 to 70 with acute or convalescent COVID-19. Both conserved end residues are part of each CDR3. A D gene is named only where the DNA matches it firmly. Size values are once, few and many counts, or a class for expanded clones, and some rows have none.

CDR3,DNA,V,D,J,size
CASRSTGGYYGYTF,TGTGCCAGCAGGTCAACAGGGGGGTACTATGGCTACACCTTC,TRBV27,TRBD1,TRBJ1-2,.
CASREQDTGELFF,TGCGCCAGCAGGGAACAGGACACCGGGGAGCTGTTTTTT,TRBV5-1,.,TRBJ2-2,.
CASMKGGRFNQPQHF,TGTGCCAGCATGAAAGGGGGCAGATTCAATCAGCCCCAGCATTTT,TRBV27,TRBD1,TRBJ1-5,.
CASITGGVSAEAFF,TGTGCCAGCATCACAGGGGGCGTCTCTGCTGAAGCTTTCTTT,TRBV28,TRBD1,TRBJ1-1,.
CASSLSAGWGYTF,TGCGCCAGCAGCTTGTCGGCGGGCTGGGGCTACACCTTC,TRBV5-1,.,TRBJ1-2,.
CASRRDFSSGNTIYF,TGTGCCAGCAGAAGGGACTTTAGCTCTGGAAACACCATATATTTT,TRBV27,.,TRBJ1-3,.
CSVESAGFSTDTQYF,TGCAGCGTTGAATCGGCGGGCTTCAGCACAGATACGCAGTATTTT,TRBV29-1,.,TRBJ2-3,.
CASSLQGQANYGYTF,TGCGCCAGCAGCCTTCAAGGTCAGGCTAACTATGGCTACACCTTC,TRBV4-3,.,TRBJ1-2,once
CATSAQPGTGGHNEQFF,TGTGCCACCAGTGCCCAGCCGGGGACAGGGGGGCACAATGAGCAGTTCTTC,TRBV24-1,TRBD1,TRBJ2-1,once
CAISVALAGDLNTGELFF,TGTGCCATCAGTGTCGCACTAGCGGGGGACCTGAACACCGGGGAGCTGTTTTTT,TRBV10-3,TRBD2,TRBJ2-2,.
CASSLVSSGANVLTF,TGTGCCAGCAGCTTAGTTAGCTCTGGGGCCAACGTCCTGACTTTC,TRBV7-9,.,TRBJ2-6,.
CASSITSVGTGELFF,TGTGCCAGTAGTATAACTAGCGTGGGGACCGGGGAGCTGTTTTTT,TRBV19,TRBD2,TRBJ2-2,.
CASSPTPDVINEQFF,TGTGCCAGCAGCCCGACTCCAGACGTGATCAATGAGCAGTTCTTC,TRBV3-1/TRBV3-2,.,TRBJ2-1,.
CASIDGRGWGTDTQYF,TGTGCCAGTATCGATGGCAGGGGCTGGGGCACAGATACGCAGTATTTT,TRBV19,.,TRBJ2-3,.
CASSYSRGRADTQYF,TGTGCCAGCAGTTACTCCCGCGGGCGGGCGGATACGCAGTATTTT,TRBV6-5,.,TRBJ2-3,.
CASSTPTSGRPSSYEQYF,TGTGCCAGCAGCACCCCGACTAGCGGGAGGCCAAGCTCCTACGAGCAGTACTTC,TRBV21-1,.,TRBJ2-7,.